Below are 10 T cell receptor beta chains sequenced from a single sample in a study of blood T cells in healthy people across ages. Primers used in a second PCR of roughly 6 to 12 cycles were a sample-barcoded 5' primer and a J-beta primer mix. TCRdb processed the 5' RACE reads anew with MiXCR; each CDR3 protein has one entry. The table shows roughly 680,000 distinct CDR3 sequences, with 52% occurring only once. Sample: blood. The receptors originated from a woman over 75 in good health.

V is TRBV7-8 and J is TRBJ1-2, with 9 bases identical to TRBD1. J was trimmed by 4 bases and V by 5 bases; bases with no gene match: 14. The CDR3 is 17 amino acids. Looked up from germline, CDR1 is SGHVS and CDR2 is FQNEAQ. This chain's CDR3 is CASSPRDRVPGGYGYTF. Written as DNA, the CDR3 is TGTGCCAGCAGCCCGCGGGACAGGGTCCCAGGTGGCTATGGCTACACCTTC.

Many counts were recorded for this clonotype. The chain employs TRBV7-2 and TRBJ1-5; D gene unclear. This CDR3 has 16 amino acids. In germline, CDR1 is SGHTA, CDR2 FQGNSA. The ends were cut back, 4 bases at V and 7 bases at J, with 20 bases in the middle. Written as DNA, the CDR3 is TGTGCCAGCAGCTCCCGGGAACACGGGTCTTGGCAGCCCCAGCATTTT. This gives the protein CASSSREHGSWQPQHF.

This clonotype has just a few counts. Just one base apart from a much larger clone, this may be a read error. J is TRBJ2-7 and V is TRBV2; TRBD1 aligns across 7 bases. Germline CDR1 SNHLY, CDR2 FYNNEI. J gave up 7 bases and V 9 bases, and 15 bases lay outside the gene matches. This CDR3 contains 14 residues. The CDR3 coding sequence is TGTGCCAGTACCCGGGACAGCTCCTACAATGAGCAGTACTTC. It encodes CASTRDSSYNEQYF.

This clonotype was observed many times. J is TRBJ2-3 and V is TRBV5-1; the D is unclear. Germline V gene sequence: CDR1 SGHRS, CDR2 YFSETQ. The CDR3 length is 15 residues. Trimming removed 0 bases from V and 2 bases from J, with 10 bases in between. The CDR3 sequence is CASSLAGQLTDTQYF. The CDR3, as DNA: TGCGCCAGCAGCTTGGCCGGGCAGCTCACAGATACGCAGTATTTT.

The sample holds one count of this clonotype. This sequence joins TRBV7-2 and TRBJ2-1; perhaps TRBD2 as D (5 bases). CDR1 and CDR2 from the germline V gene are SGHTA and FQGNSA. The CDR3 is 17 residues long. Trimming pared 4 bases from V and 2 bases from J, leaving 18 bases between. The CDR3 loop is CASSSYRPGITYNEQFF. In DNA, the CDR3 is TGTGCCAGCAGCTCTTACCGGCCCGGGATTACCTACAATGAGCAGTTCTTC.

The CDR3 reads CACDRDIGEAFF. In DNA form, the CDR3 reads TGTGCCTGCGACCGGGACATAGGTGAAGCTTTCTTT. The gene calls are TRBV30 and TRBJ1-1; a possible D gene is TRBD1 (6 bases). The CDR3 totals 12 residues. V dropped 6 bases and J dropped 7 bases, with 15 bases sitting between them. Germline V gene sequence: CDR1 GTSNPN, CDR2 SVGIG (reference sequence).

This clonotype was recorded a few times. The V gene is TRBV19, the J gene TRBJ1-4; no definite D call. The CDR3 has 16 amino acids. The germline V and J ends were trimmed by 0 bases and 1 base, with 9 bases remaining between them. Germline loops: CDR1 LNHDA, CDR2 SQIVND (reference sequence). This CDR3 is CASSIETLITNEKLFF. DNA for the CDR3: TGTGCCAGTAGTATAGAGACTCTTATAACTAATGAAAAACTGTTTTTT.

A note on this clonotype: A much bigger clone sits one base away, suggesting this may be a read error. The chain recombines TRBV12-3 or TRBV12-4 with TRBJ2-3, with D tentatively TRBD2 (6 bases). The CDR3 extends over 14 amino acids. V shed 4 bases and J shed 5 bases, with 13 bases lying between them. This chain's CDR3 is CASSSAEGGDTQYF. The CDR3 bases are TGTGCCAGCAGTTCTGCAGAGGGAGGAGATACGCAGTATTTT.

The chain couples TRBV7-2 to TRBJ1-2, with TRBD1 identical over 8 bases. The germline gives CDR1 SGHTA, CDR2 FQGNSA. The trim removed 5 bases at V and 8 bases at J, leaving 7 bases unmatched. This CDR3 has 13 amino acids. The CDR3 bases are TGTGCCAGCAGCCCAGGACAGGGCGAGGGCTACACCTTC. Amino acid sequence: CASSPGQGEGYTF.

This clonotype has only a few counts. This may come from a read error, since a much larger clone is one base off. The chain has TRBV20-1 and TRBJ2-5, with no clear D. The germline V gene encodes CDR1 DFQATT and CDR2 SNEGSKA (reference sequence). The CDR3 loop spans 11 amino acids. The germline V and J ends were trimmed by 1 base and 11 bases, with 11 bases remaining between them. CDR3 nucleotides: TGCAGTGCTAGAGTCCCCGTTGAGCAGTACTTC. Its translation: CSARVPVEQYF.